These 14 T cell receptor beta chains came from one sample sequenced in a study of T cell clonotyping in hematopoietic cell transplantation. TCRdb's table, derived via immunoSEQ multiplex PCR, lists solely in-frame clones and lacks some. This table has more than 9,500 clones, about 70% appearing once. The source material was peripheral blood mononuclear cells, sampled 180 days after allogeneic stem cell transplant. These receptor sequences come from a male patient between 60 and 69 years old who had an allogeneic stem cell transplant from an unrelated donor, so the T cells may come from the graft donor. Some clones in this sample may be carry-over from other donors' samples.

V usage is TRBV9 and J usage is TRBJ2-3; D is unclear. The V end was cut by 0 bases, the J end by 5 bases, with 13 bases between. The CDR3 is made up of 15 amino acids. From germline, CDR1 is SGDLS and CDR2 YYNGEE. CDR3 sequence reads: CASSVGGTVGDTQYF. CDR3 in DNA: TGTGCCAGCAGCGTAGGAGGAACAGTAGGAGATACGCAGTATTTT.

The gene calls are TRBV7-2 and TRBJ1-5; D call uncertain. CDR3 length: 13 amino acids. The germline V and J ends were trimmed by 4 bases and 4 bases, with 8 bases remaining between them. The germline CDR1 and CDR2 sequences are SGHTA and FQGNSA. CDR3 sequence: CASSSSNNQPQHF. CDR3 nucleotide sequence: TGTGCCAGCAGCTCCAGCAATAATCAGCCCCAGCATTTT.

The J gene is TRBJ2-5, the V gene TRBV6-6; D remains ambiguous. The V end lost 7 bases, the J end lost 3 bases, and 6 bases lay between the germline ends. The CDR3 contains 11 residues. Germline-derived CDR1 and CDR2 are MNHNY and SVGAGI (reference sequence). The CDR3 DNA sequence: TGTGCCAGCATCTGGGAAGAGACCCAGTACTTC. Its protein product is CASIWEETQYF.

This clone was counted a single time. V is TRBV30 and J is TRBJ1-3, with D possibly matching TRBD1 (5 bases). Germline CDR1 is GTSNPN and CDR2 is SVGIG (reference sequence). The CDR3 loop spans 14 amino acids. V lost 1 base and J lost 4, with 11 bases in between. The chain's CDR3 is CAWSGGTVGNTIYF. CDR3 sequence (DNA): TGTGCCTGGAGTGGGGGCACCGTAGGAAACACCATATATTTT.

The V gene is TRBV6-1, the J gene TRBJ1-4; TRBD1 matches 10 bases. CDR1 is MNHNS, CDR2 SASEGT, per germline. Unmatched junction bases numbered 5, after V lost 7 bases and J lost 6 bases. This CDR3 region has 14 residues. CDR3 DNA: TGTGCCAGCACTCAGACAGGGGGCTATGAAAAACTGTTTTTT. This gives the protein CASTQTGGYEKLFF.

J is TRBJ1-1 and V is TRBV30, with D perhaps TRBD1 (5 bases). The CDR3 is 14 residues long. Looked up from germline, CDR1 is GTSNPN and CDR2 is SVGIG (reference sequence). Trimming shortened V by 2 bases and J by 1 base, and 11 bases separated the two germline ends. CDR3 sequence: CAWSFGRANTEAFF. The CDR3 bases are TGTGCCTGGAGTTTCGGCAGGGCGAACACTGAAGCTTTCTTT.

The genes are TRBV28 and TRBJ1-1, with D perhaps TRBD1 (5 bases). Germline V gene lookup returns CDR1 MDHEN and CDR2 SYDVKM. The V and J ends lost 6 bases and 4 bases respectively, with 18 bases between them. The CDR3 has 15 residues. Here the CDR3 DNA reads TGTGCCAGCAGCGTGGAACGGGGGGGGAGCACTGAAGCTTTCTTT. Its translation: CASSVERGGSTEAFF.

The gene calls are TRBV7-2 and TRBJ2-7, with 8 positions matching TRBD2. Per germline, CDR1 SGHTA and CDR2 FQGNSA. The CDR3 totals 15 residues. Trimming took 2 bases from V and 1 from J; bases not matched to a gene: 4. The chain's CDR3 is CASSLLPGGSYEQYF. In DNA, the CDR3 is TGTGCCAGCAGCTTACTCCCGGGAGGGTCCTACGAGCAGTACTTC.

The chain is built from TRBV30 and TRBJ2-7; D is perhaps TRBD1 or TRBD2 (5 bases each). This CDR3 is built from 14 residues. Trimming cost V 3 bases and J 5 bases, with 17 bases left between them. The V gene's germline CDR1 is GTSNPN and CDR2 SVGIG (reference sequence). The CDR3 protein is CAWSHWGRFDEQYF. CDR3 DNA: TGTGCCTGGAGCCACTGGGGACGTTTCGACGAGCAGTACTTC.

V is TRBV9 and J is TRBJ2-1; 10 bases are a match to TRBD2. The V segment lost 0 bases and the J segment 6 bases; nucleotides outside the gene matches: 3. The CDR3 contains 15 residues. Looked up from germline, CDR1 is SGDLS and CDR2 is YYNGEE. The CDR3 loop reads CASSVDLAGANEQFF. In DNA, the CDR3 is TGTGCCAGCAGCGTAGATCTAGCGGGAGCCAATGAGCAGTTCTTC.

The chain joins TRBV5-1 to TRBJ2-1; D perhaps matches TRBD1 (5 bases). Germline CDR1 and CDR2: SGHRS and YFSETQ. V was cut by 0 bases and J by 6 bases, with 16 bases left in between. The CDR3 has 16 residues. The CDR3, as DNA: TGCGCCAGCAGCTTGGGAGTAGGGGCCCGGCGCAATGAGCAGTTCTTC. Translating gives CASSLGVGARRNEQFF.

This rearrangement joins TRBV7-3 to TRBJ1-1; no definite D call. There are 14 residues in the CDR3. Trimming took 3 bases from V and 0 from J, leaving 8 bases between them. The germline V gene has CDR1 SGHTA and CDR2 FQGTGA. The CDR3 DNA reads TGTGCCAGCAGCTTTAGCGGGATGAACACTGAAGCTTTCTTT. Translating gives CASSFSGMNTEAFF.

The chain combines TRBV7-8 with TRBJ1-4; D not resolved. The CDR3 contains 16 residues. The germline gives CDR1 SGHVS, CDR2 FQNEAQ. Deletions cut 4 bases from V and 0 bases from J, with 12 bases between. The CDR3: CASSSPDGATNEKLFF. The CDR3 DNA reads TGTGCCAGCAGCTCCCCAGATGGAGCAACTAATGAAAAACTGTTTTTT.

The table lists this clone with a few counts. V usage is TRBV6-5 and J usage is TRBJ1-2; D gene uncertain. CDR1 and CDR2 (germline): MNHEY, SVGAGI. This CDR3 has 11 residues. V was pared by 5 bases and J by 4 bases, with 5 bases between. Here the CDR3 reads CASSDTYGYTF. In DNA, the CDR3 is TGTGCCAGCAGTGACACCTATGGCTACACCTTC.